This T cell receptor beta chain was sequenced in a study of identical twins. Study-wide findings and caveats: Out-of-frame beta sequences exhibited a weaker degree of excess twin sharing. Fewer insertions were carried by abundant cord blood beta clonotypes, but none was seen in memory repertoires. Monozygotic twins shared more out-of-frame TCR alpha than recombination models predicted.

Each cDNA held unique molecular identifiers, and template switching gave it a universal primer site. TCRdb re-derived calls from the 5' RACE reads in MiXCR, one entry per CDR3 protein. This table has 250,000 to 300,000 distinct CDR3 sequences, 6.5% to 9.5% appearing once. With respect to this clonotype: The antigen is undetermined.

Germline V lookup: CDR1 DFQATT, CDR2 SNEGSKA (reference sequence). This CDR3 region has 15 residues. V dropped 0 bases and J dropped 1; count of bases not matched to a gene: 4. This sample was also put to use in a study of yellow fever vaccine responses in identical twins.

Input material: CD8+ T cells sorted from blood. This receptor was obtained from a woman younger than 30 in good health. The chain has TRBV20-1 and TRBJ2-5; TRBD2 aligns across 8 bases. The CDR3 sequence: CSARDRAGAQETQYF. The CDR3 bases are TGCAGTGCTAGAGATAGAGCGGGGGCCCAAGAGACCCAGTACTTC.